This entry is about one T cell receptor (beta chain). What it binds is not known. V lost 6 bases, J lost 5 bases, and 11 bases lay in between. The CDR3 runs 12 residues. CDR1 is ENHRY and CDR2 is SYGVKD in the germline V gene. These data are taken from a study of cytomegalovirus exposure and HLA in healthy donors. 60 Vbeta and 13 Jbeta primers were used in PCR. The repertoire was sequenced with immunoSEQ multiplex PCR; TCRdb's copy has only in-frame clones and lacks some. The repertoire includes roughly 73,000 clones, 60% to 75% of them detected once, and roughly 12% sits in the top ten. Regarding the study as a whole: As confirmed in vitro, a few CMV-associated chains were specific for CMV antigens. Among TCR sequences, most were rare, though some public TCRs appeared in many donors.

The clonotype originates from a man between 70 and 80 years old in good health and CMV-seronegative. Material for sequencing was PBMCs. The V gene is TRBV10-3, the J gene TRBJ2-7; D unclear. The CDR3 reads CAIRQRGDEQYF. The CDR3 region has the DNA TGTGCCATCAGGCAGCGCGGCGACGAGCAGTACTTC.